This T cell receptor (beta chain) was recorded in a study of blood T cell repertoires in COVID-19. This clone came up once. Deletions cut 2 bases from V and 7 bases from J, with 12 bases between. The V gene's germline CDR1 is SQVTM and CDR2 ANQGSEA. This CDR3 is built from 13 residues. As handled by the study authors: Reference gene primer amplification in the assay estimated nucleated cell counts. This table comes from immunoSEQ multiplex PCR, and its TCRdb copy is limited to in-frame clones, with some not included. That table furnishes V, J and clone size, whereas the DNA furnished D and trimming. The sample shows about 120,000 clones, 82% of them seen only once.

This chain links TRBV29-1 with TRBJ2-1; possible D gene TRBD1, 6 bases. The TCR was taken from a human donor in a cohort sampled during active COVID-19. The sample consisted of peripheral blood. The CDR3 reads CSVELFRGNEQFF. CDR3 DNA: TGCAGCGTTGAATTATTTAGGGGGAATGAGCAGTTCTTC.